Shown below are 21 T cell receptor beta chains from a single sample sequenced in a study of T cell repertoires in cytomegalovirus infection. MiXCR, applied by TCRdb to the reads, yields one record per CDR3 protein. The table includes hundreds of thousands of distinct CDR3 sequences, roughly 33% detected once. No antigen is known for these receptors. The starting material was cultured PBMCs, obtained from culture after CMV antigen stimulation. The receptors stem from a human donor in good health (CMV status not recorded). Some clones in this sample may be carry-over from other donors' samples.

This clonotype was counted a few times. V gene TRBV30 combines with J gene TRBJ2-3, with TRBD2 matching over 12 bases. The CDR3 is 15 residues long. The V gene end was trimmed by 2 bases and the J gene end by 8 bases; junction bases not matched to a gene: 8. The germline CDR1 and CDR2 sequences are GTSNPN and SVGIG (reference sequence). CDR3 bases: TGTGCCTGGAGTCCGACTAGCGGGAGCATGGGTACGCAGTATTTT. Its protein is CAWSPTSGSMGTQYF.

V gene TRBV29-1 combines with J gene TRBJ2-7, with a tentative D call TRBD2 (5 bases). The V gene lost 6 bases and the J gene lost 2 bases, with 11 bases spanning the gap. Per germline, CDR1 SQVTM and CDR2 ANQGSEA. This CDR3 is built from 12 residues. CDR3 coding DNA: TGCAGCGTGAGCGGAGCAGCCTACGAGCAGTACTTC. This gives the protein CSVSGAAYEQYF.

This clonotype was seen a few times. CDR3 protein: CASSPFNREKLFF. The DNA of the CDR3 is TGTGCCAGCTCACCATTTAACAGGGAAAAACTGTTTTTT. The chain employs TRBV18 and TRBJ1-4; possibly TRBD1 for D (5 bases). CDR3 length: 13 amino acids. Germline assignment: CDR1 KGHSH and CDR2 LQKENI. Deletions cut 2 bases from V and 8 bases from J, with 9 bases between.

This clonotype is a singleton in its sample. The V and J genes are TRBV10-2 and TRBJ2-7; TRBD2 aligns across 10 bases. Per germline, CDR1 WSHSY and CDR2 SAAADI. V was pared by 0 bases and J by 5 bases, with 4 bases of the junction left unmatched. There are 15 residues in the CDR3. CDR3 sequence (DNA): TGCGCCAGCAGTGAGTCGACTAGCGGGTACAACGAGCAGTACTTC. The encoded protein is CASSESTSGYNEQYF.

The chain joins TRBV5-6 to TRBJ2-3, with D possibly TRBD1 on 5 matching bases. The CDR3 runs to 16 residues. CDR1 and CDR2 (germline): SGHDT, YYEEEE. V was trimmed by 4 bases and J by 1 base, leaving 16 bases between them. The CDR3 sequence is CASSLPPQGGTDTQYF. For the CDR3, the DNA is TGTGCCAGCAGCCTACCTCCCCAGGGTGGCACAGATACGCAGTATTTT.

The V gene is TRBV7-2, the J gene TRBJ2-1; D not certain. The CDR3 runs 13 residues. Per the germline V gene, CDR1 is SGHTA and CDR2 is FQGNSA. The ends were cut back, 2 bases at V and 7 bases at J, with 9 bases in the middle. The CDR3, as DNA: TGTGCCAGCAGCTTATATAGCTTAAATGAGCAGTTCTTC. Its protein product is CASSLYSLNEQFF.

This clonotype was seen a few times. The CDR3 nucleotides read TGTGCCATCAGTGGCCAGATTTCCTCCTCTGGAAACACCATATATTTT. Its protein product is CAISGQISSSGNTIYF. The chain recombines TRBV10-3 with TRBJ1-3; D unclear. This CDR3 spans 16 amino acids. The V gene's germline CDR1 is ENHRY and CDR2 SYGVKD. V lost 4 bases and J 0 bases, leaving 13 bases between the germline ends.

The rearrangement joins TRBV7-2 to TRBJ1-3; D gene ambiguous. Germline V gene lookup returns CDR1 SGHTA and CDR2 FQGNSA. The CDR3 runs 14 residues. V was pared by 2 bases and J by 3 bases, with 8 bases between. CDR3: CASSLMGSGNTIYF. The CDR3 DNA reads TGTGCCAGCAGCTTAATGGGCAGTGGAAACACCATATATTTT.

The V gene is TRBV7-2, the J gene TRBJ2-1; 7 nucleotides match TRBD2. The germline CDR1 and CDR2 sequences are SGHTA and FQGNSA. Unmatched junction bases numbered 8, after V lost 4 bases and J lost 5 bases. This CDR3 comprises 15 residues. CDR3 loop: CASSYRGGGDNEQFF. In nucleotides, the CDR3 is TGTGCCAGCAGCTACCGTGGGGGGGGGGACAATGAGCAGTTCTTC.

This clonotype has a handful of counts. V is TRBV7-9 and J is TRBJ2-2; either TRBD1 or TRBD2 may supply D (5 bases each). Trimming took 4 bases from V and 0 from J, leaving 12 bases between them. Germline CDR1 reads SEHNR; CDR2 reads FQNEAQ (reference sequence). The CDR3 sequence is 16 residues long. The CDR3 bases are TGTGCCAGCAGCTGGGGCGGGCAAACGAACACCGGGGAGCTGTTTTTT. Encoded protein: CASSWGGQTNTGELFF.

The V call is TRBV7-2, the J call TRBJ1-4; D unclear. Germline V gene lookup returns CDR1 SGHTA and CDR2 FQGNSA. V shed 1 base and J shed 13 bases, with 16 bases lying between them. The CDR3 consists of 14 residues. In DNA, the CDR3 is TGTGCCAGCAGCTTAGGTGTAATGTCGGGAGTACTGTTTTTT. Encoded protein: CASSLGVMSGVLFF.

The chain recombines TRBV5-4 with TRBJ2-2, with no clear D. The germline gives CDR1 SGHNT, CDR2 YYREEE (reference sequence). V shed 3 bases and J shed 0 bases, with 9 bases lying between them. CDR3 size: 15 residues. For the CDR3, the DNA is TGTGCCAGCAGCTCGAACTTAGCGAACACCGGGGAGCTGTTTTTT. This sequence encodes CASSSNLANTGELFF.

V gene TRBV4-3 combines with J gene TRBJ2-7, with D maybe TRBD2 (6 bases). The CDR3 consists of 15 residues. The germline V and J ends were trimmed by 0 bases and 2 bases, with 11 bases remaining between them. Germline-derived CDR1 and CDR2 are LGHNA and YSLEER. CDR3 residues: CASSQDLLAPYEQYF. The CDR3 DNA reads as TGCGCCAGCAGCCAAGACCTCCTAGCGCCCTACGAGCAGTACTTC.

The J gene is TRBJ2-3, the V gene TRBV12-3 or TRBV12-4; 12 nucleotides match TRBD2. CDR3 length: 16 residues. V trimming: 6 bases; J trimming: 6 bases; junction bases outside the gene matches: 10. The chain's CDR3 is CASRLTSGGPGDTQYF. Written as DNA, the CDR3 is TGTGCCAGCAGATTGACTAGCGGGGGACCCGGGGATACGCAGTATTTT.

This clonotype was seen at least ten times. The CDR3 DNA reads as TGTGCCAGCAGCTTAGCGGGAGGAAACTATGGCTACACCTTC. Translated: CASSLAGGNYGYTF. The V call is TRBV7-2, the J call TRBJ1-2; D is undetermined. The germline V gene encodes CDR1 SGHTA and CDR2 FQGNSA. The CDR3 has 14 amino acids. V was shortened by 0 bases and J by 2 bases, with 7 bases between the two germline ends.

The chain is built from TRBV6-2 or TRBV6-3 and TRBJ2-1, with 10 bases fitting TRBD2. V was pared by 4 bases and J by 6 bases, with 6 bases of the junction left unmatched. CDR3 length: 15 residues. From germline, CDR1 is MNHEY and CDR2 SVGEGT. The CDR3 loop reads CASSSQREGINEQFF. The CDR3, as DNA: TGTGCCAGCAGTTCCCAGCGGGAGGGAATCAATGAGCAGTTCTTC.

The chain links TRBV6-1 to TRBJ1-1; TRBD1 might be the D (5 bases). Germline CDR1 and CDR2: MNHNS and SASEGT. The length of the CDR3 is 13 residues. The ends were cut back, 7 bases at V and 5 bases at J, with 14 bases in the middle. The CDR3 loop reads CASTATGGTEAFF. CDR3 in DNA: TGTGCCAGCACAGCCACGGGGGGGACTGAAGCTTTCTTT.

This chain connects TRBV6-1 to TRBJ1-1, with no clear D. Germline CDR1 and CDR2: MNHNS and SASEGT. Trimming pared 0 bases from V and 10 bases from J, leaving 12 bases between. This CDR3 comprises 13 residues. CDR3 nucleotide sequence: TGTGCCAGCAGTGAAGCCCGACCTCGGGGAGCTTTCTTT. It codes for CASSEARPRGAFF.

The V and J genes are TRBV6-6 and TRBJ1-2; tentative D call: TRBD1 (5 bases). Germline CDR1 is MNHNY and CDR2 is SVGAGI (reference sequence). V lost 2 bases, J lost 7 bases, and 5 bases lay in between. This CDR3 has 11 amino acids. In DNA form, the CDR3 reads TGTGCCAGCAGTTACAGGGGTGGCTACACCTTC. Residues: CASSYRGGYTF.

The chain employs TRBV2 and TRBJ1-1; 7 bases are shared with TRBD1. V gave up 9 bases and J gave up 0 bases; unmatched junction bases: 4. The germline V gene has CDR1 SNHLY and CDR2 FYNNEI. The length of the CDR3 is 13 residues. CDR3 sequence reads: CASGGTVNTEAFF. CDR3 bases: TGTGCCAGTGGGGGGACAGTGAACACTGAAGCTTTCTTT. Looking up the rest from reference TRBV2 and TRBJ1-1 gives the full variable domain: EPEVTQTPSHQVTQMGQEVILRCVPISNHLYFYWYRQILGQKVEFLVSFYNNEISEKSEIFDDQFSVERPDGSNFTLKIRSTKLEDSAMYFCASGGTVNTEAFFGQGTRLTVV.

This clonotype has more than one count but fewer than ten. As DNA, the CDR3 is TGCGCCAGCAGCCAAGAGGGAATGGCTTTCTTT. Translation gives CASSQEGMAFF. J is TRBJ1-1 and V is TRBV4-1; no firm D call. The CDR3 is 11 residues long. The V end lost 0 bases, the J end lost 11 bases, and 7 bases lay between the germline ends. CDR1 is MGHRA and CDR2 is YSYEKL in the germline V gene.